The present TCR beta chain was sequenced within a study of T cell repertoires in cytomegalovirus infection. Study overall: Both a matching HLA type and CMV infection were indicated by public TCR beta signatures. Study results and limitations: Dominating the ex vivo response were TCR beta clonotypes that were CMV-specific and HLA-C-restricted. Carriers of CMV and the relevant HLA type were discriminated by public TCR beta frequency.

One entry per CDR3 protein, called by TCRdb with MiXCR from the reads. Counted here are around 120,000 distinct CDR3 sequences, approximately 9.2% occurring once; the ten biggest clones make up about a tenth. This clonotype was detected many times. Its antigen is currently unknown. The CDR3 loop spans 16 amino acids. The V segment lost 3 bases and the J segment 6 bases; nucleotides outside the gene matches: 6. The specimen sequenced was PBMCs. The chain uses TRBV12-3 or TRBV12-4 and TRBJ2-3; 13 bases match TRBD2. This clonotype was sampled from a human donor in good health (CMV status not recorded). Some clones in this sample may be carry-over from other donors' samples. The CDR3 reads CASSFRGLAGFDTQYF. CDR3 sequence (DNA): TGTGCCAGCAGTTTTAGGGGACTAGCGGGGTTCGATACGCAGTATTTT.